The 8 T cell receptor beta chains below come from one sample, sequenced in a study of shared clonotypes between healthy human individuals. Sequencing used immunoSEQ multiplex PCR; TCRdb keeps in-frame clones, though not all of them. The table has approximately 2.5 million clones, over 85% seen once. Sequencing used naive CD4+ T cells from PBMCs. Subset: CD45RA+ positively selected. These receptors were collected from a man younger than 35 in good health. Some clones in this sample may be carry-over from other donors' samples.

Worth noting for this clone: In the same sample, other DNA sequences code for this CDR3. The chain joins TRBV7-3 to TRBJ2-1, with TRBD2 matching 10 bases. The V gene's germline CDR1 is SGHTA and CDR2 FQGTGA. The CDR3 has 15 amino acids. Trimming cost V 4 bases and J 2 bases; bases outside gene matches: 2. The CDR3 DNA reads TGTGCCAGCAGCTCTCTAGCGGGAGCCTACAATGAGCAGTTCTTC. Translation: CASSSLAGAYNEQFF.

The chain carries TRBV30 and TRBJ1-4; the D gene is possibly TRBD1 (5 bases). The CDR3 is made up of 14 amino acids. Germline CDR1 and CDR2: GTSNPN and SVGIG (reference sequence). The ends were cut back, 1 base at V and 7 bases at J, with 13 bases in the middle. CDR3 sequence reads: CAWSEGGAGEKLFF. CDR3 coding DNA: TGTGCCTGGAGTGAGGGAGGGGCGGGTGAAAAACTGTTTTTT.

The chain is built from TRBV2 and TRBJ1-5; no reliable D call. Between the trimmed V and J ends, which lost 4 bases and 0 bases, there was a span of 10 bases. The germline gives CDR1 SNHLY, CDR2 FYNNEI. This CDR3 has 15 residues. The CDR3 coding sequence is TGTGCCAGCAGTGCGCGGCAGGCTAGCAATCAGCCCCAGCATTTT. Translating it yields CASSARQASNQPQHF.

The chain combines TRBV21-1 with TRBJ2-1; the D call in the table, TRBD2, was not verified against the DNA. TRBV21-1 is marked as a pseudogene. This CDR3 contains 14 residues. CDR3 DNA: TGTGCCAGCAGCGGAAAAGGAGGTAGCAATGAGCAGTTCTTC. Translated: CASSGKGGSNEQFF.

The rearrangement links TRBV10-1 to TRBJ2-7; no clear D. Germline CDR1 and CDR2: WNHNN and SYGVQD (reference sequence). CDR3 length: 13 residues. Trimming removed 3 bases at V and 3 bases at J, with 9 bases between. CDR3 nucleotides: TGCGCCAGCAGTGACGATACGTTCTACGAGCAGTACTTC. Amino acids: CASSDDTFYEQYF.

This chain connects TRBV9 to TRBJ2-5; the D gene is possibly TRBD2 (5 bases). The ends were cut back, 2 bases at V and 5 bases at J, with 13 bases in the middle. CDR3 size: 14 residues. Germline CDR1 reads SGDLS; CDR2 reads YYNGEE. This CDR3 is CASSVTSLPETQYF. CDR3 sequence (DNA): TGTGCCAGCAGCGTTACTAGTCTTCCTGAGACCCAGTACTTC.

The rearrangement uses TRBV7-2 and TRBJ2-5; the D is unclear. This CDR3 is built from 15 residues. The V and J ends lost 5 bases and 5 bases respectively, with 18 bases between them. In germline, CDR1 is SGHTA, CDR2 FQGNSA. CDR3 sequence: CASSPTVSSWETQYF. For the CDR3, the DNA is TGTGCCAGCAGCCCCACGGTTTCAAGCTGGGAGACCCAGTACTTC.

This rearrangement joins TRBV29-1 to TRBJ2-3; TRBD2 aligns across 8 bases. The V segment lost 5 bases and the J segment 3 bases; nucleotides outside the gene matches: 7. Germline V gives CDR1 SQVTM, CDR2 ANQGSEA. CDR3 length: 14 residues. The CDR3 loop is CSVRLTGGTDTQYF. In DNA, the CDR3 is TGCAGCGTTCGGTTGACGGGAGGGACAGATACGCAGTATTTT.